These 9 T cell receptor beta chains were sequenced from one sample in a study of molecular identifiers for immune sequencing clone quantification. MiXCR, run by TCRdb on the PCR reads, gives a single entry per CDR3 protein. The repertoire holds roughly 320,000 distinct CDR3 sequences, about a fifth seen once, with 0.81% in the top ten. Sequencing used naive CD8+ T cells from blood, with Jurkat cell RNA spiked in. Documented subset: FACS-sorted CD8+CD4-CCR7+CD45RA+ naive T cells. The receptors here all came from a human donor in good health. Some libraries in this study had Jurkat cell RNA spiked in.

There are many counts of this clonotype. This chain joins TRBV12-3 or TRBV12-4 and TRBJ2-3, with D perhaps matching TRBD2 (5 bases). CDR3 size: 13 residues. The V and J ends lost 10 bases and 7 bases respectively, with 18 bases between them. CDR3 region: CATQPAGLNTQYF. Here the CDR3 DNA reads TGTGCCACGCAACCCGCGGGCTTAAATACGCAGTATTTT.

The sample holds many counts of this clonotype. V usage is TRBV12-3 or TRBV12-4 and J usage is TRBJ2-3, with TRBD1 as a possible D gene (5 bases). This CDR3 has 15 amino acids. V was trimmed by 6 bases and J by 0 bases, leaving 13 bases between them. The CDR3 reads CASRTTETSTDTQYF. CDR3 nucleotides: TGTGCCAGCAGAACGACAGAAACTAGCACAGATACGCAGTATTTT.

This clonotype was seen a few times. An end of the junction differs from the germline gene, which may be a read error. The V gene is TRBV4-3, the J gene TRBJ1-2; TRBD1 aligns across 8 bases. Germline CDR1 and CDR2: LGHNA and YSLEER. The CDR3 has 17 residues. In nucleotides, the CDR3 is TGCGCCAGCAGCCAAGATGACAGGGGCCCCACTAACTATGGCTACGCCTTC. Protein product: CASSQDDRGPTNYGYAF.

Turning to this clonotype: The conserved final phenylalanine or tryptophan is absent from the CDR3, which likely points to a read error. This chain connects TRBV20-1 to TRBJ1-1; D possibly corresponds to TRBD1 (5 bases). Germline assignment: CDR1 DFQATT and CDR2 SNEGSKA (reference sequence). The ends were cut back, 4 bases at V and 5 bases at J, with 11 bases in the middle. The CDR3 totals 12 residues. This CDR3 reads CSAKQWGTEAFL. CDR3 bases: TGCAGTGCTAAGCAATGGGGGACTGAAGCTTTCTTA.

In its sample, this clonotype was seen many times. The chain couples TRBV6-5 to TRBJ1-3; D unresolved. The V end lost 4 bases, the J end lost 4 bases, and 14 bases lay between the germline ends. Per the germline V gene, CDR1 is MNHEY and CDR2 is SVGAGI. The CDR3 has 15 amino acids. The chain's CDR3 is CASSSFTGPGNTIYF. The CDR3 DNA reads as TGTGCCAGCAGTTCCTTTACGGGCCCCGGAAACACCATATATTTT.

Worth noting for this clonotype: This sequence may be a read error, since a much larger clone differs from it by one base. This chain links TRBV20-1 with TRBJ2-3, with D unclear. V gave up 3 bases and J gave up 0 bases, with 22 bases separating them. Germline CDR1 DFQATT, CDR2 SNEGSKA (reference sequence). The CDR3 contains 18 residues. CDR3 in DNA: TGCAGTGCTAGCTTTCTGACCGAGGACCCCGCTAGCACAGATACGCAGTATTTT. Translated: CSASFLTEDPASTDTQYF.

This clonotype was seen ten or more times. The chain couples TRBV7-9 to TRBJ2-3; D gene ambiguous. This CDR3 contains 14 residues. CDR1 and CDR2 (germline): SEHNR, FQNEAQ (reference sequence). V was clipped by 11 bases and J by 3 bases, with 18 bases between them. The CDR3 is CALMADPVTDTQYF. In DNA form, the CDR3 reads TGTGCCCTCATGGCGGACCCCGTGACAGATACGCAGTATTTT.

This clonotype was detected many times. J is TRBJ1-1 and V is TRBV30; D not certain. Per the germline V gene, CDR1 is GTSNPN and CDR2 is SVGIG (reference sequence). V gave up 3 bases and J gave up 4 bases, with 15 bases separating them. The CDR3 contains 14 residues. CDR3 amino acids: CAWSRRGSGTEAFF. The DNA of the CDR3 is TGTGCCTGGAGCCGACGAGGATCTGGCACTGAAGCTTTCTTT. The complete variable domain, with remaining parts taken from reference TRBV30 and TRBJ1-1, reads SQTIHQWPATLVQPVGSPLSLECTVEGTSNPNLYWYRQAAGRGLQLLFYSVGIGQISSEVPQNLSASRPQDRQFILSSKKLLLSDSGFYLCAWSRRGSGTEAFFGQGTRLTVV.

There are a few counts of this clonotype. V usage is TRBV3-1 and J usage is TRBJ2-7; D ambiguous. This CDR3 has 14 residues. V lost 0 bases to trimming and J lost 2 bases, with 8 bases between them. Germline lookup yields CDR1 LGHDT and CDR2 YNNKEL (reference sequence). CDR3 sequence: CASSQDDMAYEQYF. Here the CDR3 DNA reads TGTGCCAGCAGCCAAGACGATATGGCCTACGAGCAGTACTTC.